This TCR beta chain was captured in a study of molecular identifiers for immune sequencing clone quantification. Study-wide findings and caveats: Sizes of highly expanded clones could be underestimated through identical TCRs sharing a barcode.

In this sample, this clonotype turned up many times. The target antigen is unknown. With 2 bases clipped from V and 5 bases from J, the junction kept 5 bases outside the gene matches. Germline V gene sequence: CDR1 MGHRA, CDR2 YSYEKL. The CDR3 contains 15 residues. Using its own MiXCR run on the PCR reads, TCRdb lists one record per CDR3 protein. The sample has more than 450,000 distinct CDR3 sequences, around a fifth seen once; the top ten hold roughly 0.81%. This TCR came from a human donor in good health. Some libraries in this study had Jurkat cell RNA spiked in. The chain links TRBV4-1 to TRBJ2-3; 9 bases match TRBD2. The sample comprised naive CD8+ T cells from blood, with Jurkat cell RNA spiked in. Subset specified: FACS-sorted CD8+CD4-CCR7+CD45RA+ naive T cells. CDR3 in amino acids: CASSQLQAGGDTQYF. CDR3 nucleotide sequence: TGCGCCAGCAGCCAACTCCAAGCGGGGGGAGATACGCAGTATTTT.